The present TCR beta chain was sequenced within a study of long-term antiretroviral therapy in people with HIV (dated by TCRdb to 2022 to 2024). In terms of the full investigation: The earliest samples were collected approximately a decade before the 2015 WHO recommendation for immediate ART, a period when ART was typically delayed until CD4 counts fell. About 40% of the 30 participants with HIV were female. From 30 adults with confirmed HIV infection, the cohort provided under 250 cryopreserved PBMC samples, gathered serially across a mean of approximately six years (range 1-12). No cross-contamination during QIAcube processing was shown when test extractions of a monoclonal T-cell line were performed alongside 30 to 40 polyclonal samples. A retrospective serial study tested whether changes in peripheral blood TRB repertoire composition and diversity were associated with ART initiation and durable HIV suppression. Study-level results and caveats: At every time point, the repertoire was dominated by expanded TRB clones first identified before ART initiation, although this dominance fluctuated and, in many PLHIV, declined after ART. Starting ART was linked to a significant rise in TRB diversity, yet even with long-term ART the diversity remained significantly lower than in transplant donor controls. Inferences about post-ART repertoire changes are limited because no data were available on ART adherence, viral resistance or therapy changes. Unsorted PBMC were profiled instead of sorted CD4+ and CD8+ T cells because pre-ART samples had limited cell numbers. Limited PBMC availability meant only the TCR beta chain was sequenced, without alpha chain pairing. The samples were dated from about 2004 to 2018, and the ART regimens that were used may be less effective than current ART regimens. HIV repertoires had narrower CDR3 length ranges than controls, and the network structure suggested an antigen-experienced repertoire that shifted only slightly toward naive after ART.

Looking up the germline V gene yields CDR1 SGHDN and CDR2 FVKESK. The CDR3 contains 14 residues, cysteine and phenylalanine counted. This entry keeps only the CDR3 DNA: 42 bases, framed from base 1. The V and J ends are trimmed by 3 bases and 6 bases, leaving 11 bases between them. Inclusion was restricted to participants for whom at least one PBMC sample before ART initiation and at least two post-ART samples were available. All participants with HIV were treated in the United States of America. Cryopreserved samples of 1-10 million PBMC were thawed and washed before DNA extraction. At the time of the earliest PBMC sample, participants with HIV were aged between about 23 and 54 years. PBMC samples from each participant spanned 1-4 timepoints before ART initiation and 2-8 timepoints after ART initiation, with a median of 7 samples. Serial HIV viral load, CD4+ T-cell count, ART history and demographic data were obtained for every participant. Genomic DNA was extracted from unsorted PBMC with a Qiagen kit on a QIAcube, with processing performed in batches of 12 samples.

The immunoSEQ hsTCRB v3.0 assay was used at survey level resolution to sequence the TRB variable region. TRB sequencing targeted a depth of roughly 35,000-50,000 T-cell genomes per sample. An Illumina MiSeq with a v3 150-cycle kit was used to sequence the pooled TRB libraries. Under the source paper's analysis protocol: Repertoire analysis was performed in R inside a reproducible Nextflow workflow that covered QC, data transformation and analysis. LymphoSeq2, an R package for exploring AIRR-Seq data, was used to implement the custom analyses. A handful of samples that yielded fewer than 5000 total TRB sequences were excluded, so that 150 to 200 HIV repertoires were analyzed. Among the 188 retained HIV repertoires, 59 were collected before ART initiation and over 120 were collected after ART initiation. Repertoires were downsampled to 5000 TRB nucleotide sequences, and summary statistics were averaged over 100 downsampling iterations. TRB sequences were retained for analysis only if CDR3 regions of at least seven amino acids were present. Two measures captured diversity: a Shannon entropy-derived clonality score and the Gini coefficient. In the repertoire networks, any two of the top 5000 CDR3 amino acid sequences were linked whenever the two sequences differed by an edit distance of one. For TRB CDR3 amino acid sequences, GLIPH2 was used to predict antigen specificity groups and MHC restriction. To flag known associations with CMV, EBV, HIV or tissue antigens, CDR3 amino acid sequences were compared against VDJdb and McPAS-TCR. Pre-ART, post-ART and control groups were compared with Wilcoxon signed-rank tests and Holm-Bonferroni correction. TCRdb's version of the immuneACCESS table is confined to in-frame rearrangements and falls short of the full clone set. An unresolved V gene accounts for under half of the shortfall where checked; the remainder is of unknown origin. The D gene and trimming were derived from the DNA, and the V and J assignments and clone size from that table. The sample includes fewer than 30,000 clones, with 88% observed a single time. Less than 6.5% of the sample lies in the top ten.

A note on this clone: What this receptor recognizes is not known. Nothing much larger sits one base from this clone, and base qualities are not available.

The sequence was obtained from a man aged 25-45 years with HIV. The sample was unsorted PBMCs, taken more than 4.4 years after starting antiretroviral therapy. The chain links TRBV14 with TRBJ2-2; the best D guess is TRBD2, with 6 bases matching. The CDR3 corresponds to CASSQRLDSGELFF. The DNA reads as follows: TGTGCCAGCAGCCAGCGACTAGACTCCGGGGAGCTGTTTTTT. Outside the CDR3, residues come from the reference TRBV14 and TRBJ2-2 proteins, so the full variable domain is: EAGVTQFPSHSVIEKGQTVTLRCDPISGHDNLYWYRRVMGKEIKFLLHFVKESKQDESGMPNNRFLAERTGGTYSTLKVQPAELEDSGVYFCASSQRLDSGELFFGEGSRLTVL.